This TCR beta chain emerged from a study of Graves' ophthalmopathy and Graves' hyperthyroidism. Study information: Peripheral blood collection took place at initial diagnosis, before any treatment.

The germline gives CDR1 SGHVS, CDR2 FQNEAQ. CDR3 length: 15 amino acids. Unmatched junction bases numbered 4, after V lost 3 bases and J lost 0 bases. RNA transcripts were the template, and TCR beta CDR3 regions were amplified from them. RT-PCR with HTBI primers came first, then second-round multiplex PCR. TCRdb re-derived calls from the multiplex PCR reads in MiXCR, one entry per CDR3 protein. The data show around 400,000 distinct CDR3 sequences, 15% to 20% seen once. The clonotype originates from a young woman with Graves' ophthalmopathy. Sequenced material: peripheral blood. The rearrangement links TRBV7-8 to TRBJ2-5; TRBD2 matches 7 bases. Written as DNA, the CDR3 is TGTGCCAGCAGCTTGCAGCGGGATAACCAAGAGACCCAGTACTTC. The encoded protein is CASSLQRDNQETQYF.